The 7 T cell receptor beta chains presented below share a single source sample, sequenced in a study of blood T cell repertoires in COVID-19. This table comes from immunoSEQ multiplex PCR, and its TCRdb copy is limited to in-frame clones, with some not included. Here the sample spans roughly 400,000 clones, around nine tenths being singletons. Source material: PBMCs or T cells enriched from blood (not recorded which). All receptors derive from a woman aged 50 to 60 who had recovered from COVID-19.

The gene calls are TRBV15 and TRBJ1-4; D remains ambiguous. Germline assignment: CDR1 LNHNV and CDR2 YYDKDF (reference sequence). The CDR3 is 14 residues long. Trimming left V 1 base short and J 4 bases short, with 7 bases between. The CDR3 sequence: CATSRVTHNEKLFF. Written as DNA, the CDR3 is TGTGCCACCAGCAGAGTGACACATAATGAAAAACTGTTTTTT.

The chain links TRBV2 to TRBJ1-2; a possible D gene is TRBD1 (6 bases). Germline assignment: CDR1 SNHLY and CDR2 FYNNEI. V lost 8 bases, J lost 6 bases, and 16 bases lay in between. The CDR3 runs to 13 residues. The DNA of the CDR3 is TGTGCCAGCTCCAGGGGCCAGGGCGATGGCTACACCTTC. It codes for CASSRGQGDGYTF.

This clone appeared a single time. V gene TRBV18 combines with J gene TRBJ1-1, with D tentatively TRBD1 (6 bases). The CDR3 extends over 13 amino acids. Germline V gene data show CDR1 as KGHSH and CDR2 as LQKENI. Trimming removed 5 bases from V and 6 bases from J, with 13 bases in between. The CDR3 is CASSTQGRAEAFF. The CDR3 nucleotides read TGTGCCAGCTCAACTCAGGGGAGGGCTGAAGCTTTCTTT.

V is TRBV27 and J is TRBJ1-2; 7 bases line up with TRBD1. This CDR3 spans 13 amino acids. Germline V gene lookup returns CDR1 MNHEY and CDR2 SMNVEV (reference sequence). V lost 5 bases, J lost 4 bases, and 4 bases stayed unmatched. CDR3 amino acids: CASSTRTGYGYTF. The CDR3 bases are TGTGCCAGCAGTACTCGGACAGGCTATGGCTACACCTTC.

This clone has just a few counts. The rearrangement uses TRBV7-3 and TRBJ1-6, with D hard to call. The V end lost 4 bases, the J end lost 2 bases, and 6 bases lay between the germline ends. Germline V gene sequence: CDR1 SGHTA, CDR2 FQGTGA. The CDR3 has 14 amino acids. The CDR3 DNA sequence: TGTGCCAGCAGCTCCGGGGCCTATAATTCACCCCTCCACTTT. Protein: CASSSGAYNSPLHF.

This chain joins TRBV27 and TRBJ2-3; D is unclear. This CDR3 contains 14 residues. V was pared by 3 bases and J by 1 base, with 8 bases between. Germline CDR1 is MNHEY and CDR2 is SMNVEV (reference sequence). The chain's CDR3 is CASSLAAGTDTQYF. The CDR3 DNA follows: TGTGCCAGCAGTTTGGCGGCTGGCACAGATACGCAGTATTTT.

This clone was counted once. The chain has TRBV2 and TRBJ2-5, with D uncertain. Trimming removed 6 bases from V and 1 base from J, with 3 bases in between. The CDR3 runs 11 residues. Per the germline V gene, CDR1 is SNHLY and CDR2 is FYNNEI. CDR3: CASRLQETQYF. The DNA for the CDR3 is TGTGCCAGCAGACTCCAAGAGACCCAGTACTTC. Complete variable domain (other parts from reference TRBV2 and TRBJ2-5): EPEVTQTPSHQVTQMGQEVILRCVPISNHLYFYWYRQILGQKVEFLVSFYNNEISEKSEIFDDQFSVERPDGSNFTLKIRSTKLEDSAMYFCASRLQETQYFGPGTRLLVL.